A single sample is the source of the 25 T cell receptor beta chains below, sequenced in a study of T cells in Graves' hyperthyroidism and ophthalmopathy. Amplification targeted TCR beta CDR3 regions from RNA transcripts. Initially, a first-round RT-PCR of the TCR CDR3 employed the HTBI primer set. TCRdb passed the multiplex PCR reads through MiXCR, listing each CDR3 protein once. The top ten clones hold around 7.7% of a sample with some 460,000 distinct CDR3 sequences, approximately 15% of them seen once. Specimen: blood. These receptors were taken from a woman aged 18-29 years with Graves' hyperthyroidism.

This clonotype has ten or more counts. The chain joins TRBV10-3 to TRBJ1-5, with D perhaps TRBD1 (5 bases). Trimming pared 3 bases from V and 2 bases from J, leaving 8 bases between. The germline CDR1 and CDR2 sequences are ENHRY and SYGVKD. The CDR3 totals 14 residues. In nucleotides, the CDR3 is TGTGCCATCAGTGACAGGGTGGGCAATCAGCCCCAGCATTTT. This encodes CAISDRVGNQPQHF.

This clonotype came up a few times. The V gene is TRBV6-1, the J gene TRBJ1-2; no clear D gene. V lost 4 bases, J lost 2 bases, and 5 bases lay in between. The CDR3 runs to 12 residues. Germline CDR1 MNHNS, CDR2 SASEGT. CDR3 residues: CASSASNYGYTF. The CDR3, as DNA: TGTGCCAGCAGTGCTAGCAACTATGGCTACACCTTC.

This clonotype was recorded at least ten times. The V gene is TRBV11-2, the J gene TRBJ2-2, with 8 bases identical to TRBD2. The germline V gene has CDR1 SGHAT and CDR2 FQNNGV. V shed 5 bases and J 2 bases; nucleotides not matched to a gene: 10. The CDR3 covers 17 residues. The CDR3 region is CASSPWGAGDNTGELFF. Written as DNA, the CDR3 is TGTGCCAGCAGCCCCTGGGGAGCGGGGGACAACACCGGGGAGCTGTTTTTT.

The chain uses TRBV9 and TRBJ2-3; the match to TRBD2 covers 7 bases. This CDR3 has 17 residues. Germline-derived CDR1 and CDR2 are SGDLS and YYNGEE. V was clipped by 3 bases and J by 4 bases; unmatched bases: 14. CDR3 region: CASSAGVAGLLSDTQYF. The CDR3, as DNA: TGTGCCAGCAGCGCCGGGGTTGCGGGACTACTCTCAGATACGCAGTATTTT.

This clonotype appeared many times. The V and J genes are TRBV6-1 and TRBJ1-2; 10 positions match TRBD1. V trimming: 4 bases; J trimming: 4 bases; junction bases outside the gene matches: 3. The CDR3 consists of 14 residues. CDR1 is MNHNS, CDR2 SASEGT, per germline. CDR3 in amino acids: CASSGTGGFYGYTF. For the CDR3, the DNA is TGTGCCAGCAGTGGGACAGGGGGTTTCTATGGCTACACCTTC.

The chain combines TRBV6-2 or TRBV6-3 with TRBJ1-5; TRBD1 agrees at 7 bases. Trimming at V came to 10 bases and at J to 3 bases, leaving 9 bases not matched to a gene. The length of the CDR3 is 14 residues. The V gene's germline CDR1 is MNHEY and CDR2 SVGEGT. CDR3: CAISHDRDNQPQHF. The CDR3, as DNA: TGTGCCATCAGCCACGACAGGGACAATCAGCCCCAGCATTTT.

The sample holds many counts of this clonotype. The chain combines TRBV24-1 with TRBJ2-7, with TRBD2 identical over 8 bases. Germline-derived CDR1 and CDR2 are KGHDR and SFDVKD. The CDR3 sequence is 14 residues long. V shed 5 bases, J shed 4 bases, and the junction held 6 bases outside the gene matches. The CDR3, as DNA: TGTGCCACCAGTGCGGGGGGGGGTCATTACGAGCAGTACTTC. It codes for CATSAGGGHYEQYF.

There are a few counts of this clonotype. The J gene is TRBJ2-3, the V gene TRBV29-1; 9 bases are shared with TRBD2. There are 17 residues in the CDR3. Looked up from germline, CDR1 is SQVTM and CDR2 is ANQGSEA. V lost 0 bases, J lost 1 base, and 8 bases stayed unmatched. In nucleotides, the CDR3 is TGCAGCGTTGAAGATCCTAGGAGGACTAGCGGCACAGATACGCAGTATTTT. It specifies CSVEDPRRTSGTDTQYF.

In this sample, this clonotype turned up many times. The V gene is TRBV7-9, the J gene TRBJ1-1; TRBD1 might be the D (6 bases). CDR1 and CDR2 from the germline V gene are SEHNR and FQNEAQ (reference sequence). The germline V and J ends were trimmed by 3 bases and 4 bases, with 24 bases remaining between them. This CDR3 region has 18 residues. The CDR3 region is CASSFFSPRGNSVTEAFF. CDR3 sequence (DNA): TGTGCCAGCAGCTTTTTTTCCCCCAGGGGTAATTCGGTCACTGAAGCTTTCTTT. Full variable domain (outside the CDR3, taken from reference TRBV7-9 and TRBJ1-1): DTGVSQNPRHKITKRGQNVTFRCDPISEHNRLYWYRQTLGQGPEFLTYFQNEAQLEKSRLLSDRFSAERPKGSFSTLEIQRTEQGDSAMYLCASSFFSPRGNSVTEAFFGQGTRLTVV.

This clonotype was recorded a few times. The chain uses TRBV5-4 and TRBJ2-3; D might be TRBD2 (5 bases). V lost 3 bases to trimming and J lost 5 bases, with 13 bases between them. Per the germline V gene, CDR1 is SGHNT and CDR2 is YYREEE (reference sequence). The CDR3 has 14 residues. This CDR3 reads CASSSSFSVDTQYF. CDR3 DNA sequence: TGTGCCAGCAGCTCGTCGTTTAGCGTAGATACGCAGTATTTT.

This clonotype has at least ten counts. The chain uses TRBV20-1 and TRBJ2-7; D unclear. The germline gives CDR1 DFQATT, CDR2 SNEGSKA (reference sequence). The ends were cut back, 5 bases at V and 4 bases at J, with 6 bases in the middle. The CDR3 is made up of 10 amino acids. The CDR3 sequence is CSAGEYEQYF. The CDR3 DNA follows: TGCAGTGCTGGCGAGTACGAGCAGTACTTC.

This rearrangement joins TRBV12-3 or TRBV12-4 to TRBJ2-5, with D possibly TRBD1 on 5 matching bases. The V and J ends lost 5 bases and 3 bases respectively, with 10 bases between them. There are 13 residues in the CDR3. The CDR3 DNA sequence: TGTGCCAGCAGTGCGGACAAGGAAGAGACCCAGTACTTC. It specifies CASSADKEETQYF.

This clonotype was detected a few times. The gene calls are TRBV6-5 and TRBJ2-7; 8 bases are a match to TRBD1. There are 14 residues in the CDR3. The trim removed 4 bases at V and 5 bases at J, leaving 7 bases unmatched. CDR1 and CDR2 (germline): MNHEY, SVGAGI. CDR3 amino acids: CASSSRTGLHEQYF. The CDR3 DNA reads as TGTGCCAGCAGTTCAAGGACAGGGCTACACGAGCAGTACTTC.

A few counts support this clonotype. The chain couples TRBV20-1 to TRBJ2-2; TRBD1 aligns across 7 bases. V was pared by 4 bases and J by 7 bases, with 6 bases of the junction left unmatched. Per germline, CDR1 DFQATT and CDR2 SNEGSKA (reference sequence). CDR3 length equals 13 residues. The CDR3 here is CSATTRGIGELFF. The CDR3 DNA is TGCAGTGCTACGACCAGGGGGATCGGGGAGCTGTTTTTT.

This clonotype has at least ten counts. This chain connects TRBV12-3 or TRBV12-4 to TRBJ1-2; perhaps TRBD1 as D (6 bases). The V end lost 1 base, the J end lost 6 bases, and 15 bases lay between the germline ends. The length of the CDR3 is 15 residues. CDR3 loop: CASSLGGGGGHGYTF. CDR3 sequence (DNA): TGTGCCAGCAGTTTAGGAGGGGGTGGAGGTCATGGCTACACCTTC.

This clonotype was detected ten times or more. The V and J genes are TRBV18 and TRBJ2-3; weak D call: TRBD2 (6 bases). Trimming cost V 0 bases and J 2 bases, with 12 bases left between them. The CDR3 extends over 16 amino acids. CDR1 and CDR2 (germline): KGHSH, LQKENI. CDR3 in DNA: TGTGCCAGCTCACCACCGGAGGGAAGGGACACAGATACGCAGTATTTT. Residues: CASSPPEGRDTDTQYF.

The rearrangement uses TRBV6-9 and TRBJ2-1, with 9 bases that match TRBD2. J lost 5 bases, V lost 4 bases, and 6 bases had no gene match. The germline V gene encodes CDR1 MNHGY and CDR2 SVAAGI. CDR3 length: 15 residues. The CDR3 coding sequence is TGTGCCAGCAGTTTAGCGGGGGCGGCTAACAATGAGCAGTTCTTC. Its protein product is CASSLAGAANNEQFF.

In the case of this clonotype: A read error is possible here, since a much larger clone lies one base away. The chain is built from TRBV18 and TRBJ2-7; TRBD2 aligns across 7 bases. J gave up 5 bases and V 3 bases, and 7 bases lay outside the gene matches. Germline V CDR1 and CDR2: KGHSH, LQKENI. The CDR3 covers 14 residues. The CDR3 bases are TGTGCCAGCTCACCGGGACTAACGACGAACGAGCAGTACTTC. It yields the protein CASSPGLTTNEQYF.

This clonotype has more than one count but fewer than ten. The chain links TRBV5-1 to TRBJ2-2; D is perhaps TRBD2 (6 bases). The CDR3 contains 15 residues. The V and J ends lost 4 bases and 5 bases respectively, with 15 bases between them. Looked up from germline, CDR1 is SGHRS and CDR2 is YFSETQ. The CDR3 here is CASSTTRVETGELFF. CDR3 sequence (DNA): TGCGCCAGCAGCACGACTAGAGTAGAGACCGGGGAGCTGTTTTTT.

This clonotype was counted many times. The rearrangement joins TRBV12-3 or TRBV12-4 to TRBJ1-3; 9 nucleotides match TRBD1. V gave up 6 bases and J gave up 7 bases; unmatched junction bases: 4. The CDR3 extends over 13 amino acids. CDR3 sequence: CASRRTGVNTIYF. CDR3 DNA sequence: TGTGCCAGCAGGAGGACAGGGGTGAACACCATATATTTT.

This clonotype was found many times. The rearrangement links TRBV14 to TRBJ2-1, with unresolved D. The V end was cut by 4 bases, the J end by 3 bases, with 10 bases between. The CDR3 consists of 14 residues. Germline V gene lookup returns CDR1 SGHDN and CDR2 FVKESK. The DNA for the CDR3 is TGTGCCAGCAGCCCAGCGACCATCTACAATGAGCAGTTCTTC. Protein sequence: CASSPATIYNEQFF.

This rearrangement joins TRBV9 to TRBJ2-1, with D possibly matching TRBD2 (6 bases). Germline V lookup: CDR1 SGDLS, CDR2 YYNGEE. The CDR3 runs to 13 residues. Trimming took 4 bases from V and 10 from J, leaving 15 bases between them. The CDR3 protein is CASSSTSLREQFF. DNA of the CDR3: TGTGCCAGCAGCTCGACTAGTCTACGGGAGCAGTTCTTC.

This chain uses TRBV19 with TRBJ2-2; the match to TRBD2 covers 11 bases. The germline gives CDR1 LNHDA, CDR2 SQIVND (reference sequence). The CDR3 loop spans 13 amino acids. The trim removed 10 bases at V and 6 bases at J, leaving 4 bases unmatched. Here the CDR3 DNA reads TGTGCCACCGCGACTAGCGGGGCCGGGGAGCTGTTTTTT. Protein sequence: CATATSGAGELFF. The whole variable domain, filled in from reference TRBV19 and TRBJ2-2, reads DGGITQSPKYLFRKEGQNVTLSCEQNLNHDAMYWYRQDPGQGLRLIYYSQIVNDFQKGDIAEGYSVSREKKESFPLTVTSAQKNPTAFYLCATATSGAGELFFGEGSRLTVL.

The CDR3 protein is CASSQGYGVEQPQHF. CDR3 DNA: TGTGCCAGCAGCCAAGGGTATGGGGTCGAGCAGCCCCAGCATTTT. V is TRBV3-1 and J is TRBJ1-5; D is ambiguous. Per the germline V gene, CDR1 is LGHDT and CDR2 is YNNKEL (reference sequence). Deletions cut 1 base from V and 7 bases from J, with 14 bases between. This CDR3 is 15 amino acids long.

This rearrangement joins TRBV10-3 to TRBJ2-5; 12 bases match TRBD2. Germline loops: CDR1 ENHRY, CDR2 SYGVKD. CDR3 size: 14 residues. V lost 10 bases, J lost 2 bases, and 5 bases stayed unmatched. The CDR3 DNA follows: TGTGCCACGAGGACTAGCGGGGTGCAAGAGACCCAGTACTTC. Protein sequence: CATRTSGVQETQYF.